This T cell receptor beta chain is from a study of blood T cell repertoires in COVID-19. Study background: Samples came from the United States, Italy and Spain, spanning acute and convalescent COVID-19.

The study drew participants aged about 18 to 89 years from roughly 25 US areas. Assignments of participants to cohorts depended upon their own reported clinical history. Sequencing used immunoSEQ multiplex PCR; TCRdb keeps in-frame clones, though not all of them. The repertoire consists of 170,000 or so clones, with around 83% occurring once and the leading ten covering 5% to 8%. The CDR3 loop spans 14 amino acids. The germline CDR1 and CDR2 sequences are SGHRS and YFSETQ. V dropped 2 bases and J dropped 8; count of bases not matched to a gene: 4. The sequence came from a man aged 35 to 55 who had recovered from COVID-19. The rearrangement links TRBV5-1 to TRBJ2-1, with 10 bases aligning to TRBD1. Sequencing was carried out using PBMCs or T cells enriched from blood (not recorded which). CDR3 sequence: CASSFTGTGDEQFF. The DNA of the CDR3 is TGCGCCAGCAGCTTCACCGGGACAGGGGATGAGCAGTTCTTC.